The clone carrying this TCR beta chain has just one count. Its antigen remains unidentified. V was shortened by 8 bases and J by 7 bases, with 24 bases between the two germline ends. There are 16 residues in the CDR3. CDR1 and CDR2 (germline): SEHNR, FQNEAQ (reference sequence). Assay: immunoSEQ multiplex PCR; the TCRdb copy retains only in-frame clones and omits some. The top ten clones hold 1.5% to 2% of a sample with almost 90,000 clones, around nine tenths of them seen once. The data stem from a study of OX40 agonist ivuxolimab in advanced cancers. For the study at large: Every 2 weeks, ivuxolimab was infused into the patients intravenously at between 0.01 and 10 mg/kg. Prior therapy, whether anti-PD-1, anti-PD-L1 or anti-CTLA-4, was allowed, and 30% to 40% had some. Study-wide results and limits: Dosing at 0.1 to 3.0 mg/kg was accompanied by clonal expansion of CD4+ and CD8+ blood T cells by week 6. CD4+ T cells averaged fewer expanded clones than CD8+ T cells.

The origin of this receptor is an adult with an advanced solid tumor such as melanoma, head and neck, liver or kidney cancer. The chain joins TRBV7-9 to TRBJ2-1; D may correspond to TRBD1 or TRBD2 (6 bases each). The sequenced sample was CD4+ or CD8+ T cells sorted from blood, obtained in a trial of the OX40 agonist ivuxolimab. Here the CDR3 DNA reads TGTGCCAGCGGGGTGCTGAGGGGGGCCCAGCGGAATGAGCAGTTCTTC. Amino acid sequence: CASGVLRGAQRNEQFF.